This T cell receptor (beta chain) appears in the sequencing data of a study of glioma-infiltrating T cells after dendritic cell vaccination. The wider study: Dendritic cell vaccination trial patients had either newly diagnosed or recurrent glioblastoma. Study outcomes and limitations: Patients with more pretreatment TILs had longer time to progression and survival.

Indicated time point: after dendritic cell vaccination, including at tumor progression/relapse. All glioblastoma patients lacked an isocitrate dehydrogenase mutation. With regard to this clone: The antigen remains undetermined.

Input was 2 to 2.5 ug genomic DNA, or all available if less. Profiled with immunoSEQ multiplex PCR; TCRdb holds only in-frame clones, not every one. The table includes around 100,000 clones, roughly four fifths detected once. This CDR3 contains 16 residues. CDR1 PRHDT and CDR2 FYEKMQ come from the germline V gene (reference sequence). The V gene end was trimmed by 5 bases and the J gene end by 5 bases; junction bases not matched to a gene: 11. Sequences were derived from blood, sampled after dendritic cell vaccination. This receptor was obtained from a human donor with glioblastoma. The J gene is TRBJ2-5, the V gene TRBV13; 10 bases align to TRBD1. This chain's CDR3 is CASSLKRDRGWETQYF. The CDR3 DNA reads as TGTGCCAGCAGCCTTAAACGGGACAGGGGTTGGGAGACCCAGTACTTC. The full variable domain, its missing parts supplied by reference TRBV13 and TRBJ2-5, is AAGVIQSPRHLIKEKRETATLKCYPIPRHDTVYWYQQGPGQDPQFLISFYEKMQSDKGSIPDRFSAQQFSDYHSELNMSSLELGDSALYFCASSLKRDRGWETQYFGPGTRLLVL.